This TCR beta chain was identified in a study of blood T cell repertoires in COVID-19. Study as a whole: The United States, Italy and Spain provided the acute and convalescent COVID-19 samples. T cells, B-cell-depleted T cells, or PBMCs provided the cDNA or gDNA that served as material.

Germline trimming cut 0 bases from V and 0 bases from J; bases unmatched to any gene: 2. The CDR3 is made up of 16 amino acids. Germline CDR1 is SGHKS and CDR2 is YYEKEE (reference sequence). During active infection, Seattle patients enrolled and were then monitored through disease. In the authors' methods: Reference gene primers were amplified, and this amplification served to estimate nucleated cell counts. Generated by immunoSEQ multiplex PCR, the TCRdb table keeps only in-frame clones and is missing some. D and trimming come from the DNA, and the V and J calls and clone size come from that table. The table has under 100,000 clones, 70% to 85% seen once.

This TCR was sampled from an elderly woman with COVID-19, enrolled during active disease. The sample was peripheral blood. V gene TRBV5-5 combines with J gene TRBJ2-7; 11 bases align to TRBD2. CDR3 sequence (DNA): TGTGCCAGCAGCTTGGCAACTAGCGGGAGCTCCTACGAGCAGTACTTC. This sequence encodes CASSLATSGSSYEQYF.